The present TCR beta chain was sequenced within a study of cytomegalovirus exposure and HLA in healthy donors. This PCR relied on a set of 60 Vbeta primers and 13 Jbeta primers. Repertoires were generated with immunoSEQ multiplex PCR, while TCRdb's copy carries only in-frame clones and drops some. The sample carries about 200,000 clones, approximately 80% recorded once. Whole-study findings and limits: Immune exposure was documented only through CMV serostatus. Reports state that TCR beta sequences accurately predicted most subjects' HLA-A and HLA-B alleles. Among donors in an Asian-associated ancestry cluster, a later analysis reportedly found fewer N-insertions than the roughly 610-donor mean.

The CDR3 covers 17 residues. V lost 1 base, J lost 0 bases, and 7 bases stayed unmatched. CDR1 is SGHKS, CDR2 YYEKEE, per germline (reference sequence). Notes on this clone: The antigen is unknown.

Sequencing used PBMCs. This TCR came from a girl aged 10 to 17 in good health and CMV-seronegative. The chain recombines TRBV5-5 with TRBJ1-5; 7 bases are shared with TRBD1. The CDR3 DNA is TGTGCCAGCAGCTTGTGGCCAACAGGGGATAGCAATCAGCCCCAGCATTTT. Translated: CASSLWPTGDSNQPQHF.